These 21 T cell receptor beta chains share one sample of origin, sequenced in a study of shared clonotypes between healthy human individuals. TCRdb's table, derived via immunoSEQ multiplex PCR, lists solely in-frame clones and lacks some. The sample carries approximately 1.4 million clones, 95% to 99% recorded once. Sequencing input: naive CD4+ T cells sorted from blood. Subset meaning: CD45RA+ positively selected. The receptor set was obtained from a man aged 25-45 years in good health.

The V and J genes are TRBV9 and TRBJ2-1; 7 bases fit TRBD2. The CDR3 has 15 residues. Germline CDR1 SGDLS, CDR2 YYNGEE. V dropped 4 bases and J dropped 5; count of bases not matched to a gene: 9. Here the CDR3 reads CASSPRHLADNEQFF. DNA for the CDR3: TGTGCCAGCAGCCCCCGACATCTAGCGGACAATGAGCAGTTCTTC.

The genes are TRBV5-1 and TRBJ1-4; D gene unclear. This CDR3 spans 17 amino acids. V lost 1 base to trimming and J lost 0 bases, with 13 bases between them. Germline CDR1 SGHRS, CDR2 YFSETQ. In nucleotides, the CDR3 is TGCGCCAGCAGCTTGCCACGATTGGGTACAACTAATGAAAAACTGTTTTTT. Protein product: CASSLPRLGTTNEKLFF.

The rearrangement links TRBV9 to TRBJ2-1; 8 bases map to TRBD2. J was trimmed by 4 bases and V by 3 bases; bases with no gene match: 9. The CDR3 sequence is 16 residues long. The germline gives CDR1 SGDLS, CDR2 YYNGEE. Written as DNA, the CDR3 is TGTGCCAGCAGCGCAAGGACTAGCAGAAAGTACAATGAGCAGTTCTTC. The encoded protein is CASSARTSRKYNEQFF. The complete variable domain, with remaining parts taken from reference TRBV9 and TRBJ2-1, reads DSGVTQTPKHLITATGQRVTLRCSPRSGDLSVYWYQQSLDQGLQFLIQYYNGEERAKGNILERFSAQQFPDLHSELNLSSLELGDSALYFCASSARTSRKYNEQFFGPGTRLTVL.

This clone was recorded once. V gene TRBV4-3 combines with J gene TRBJ2-7; D not resolved. Trimming pared 4 bases from V and 5 bases from J, leaving 12 bases between. This CDR3 is 13 amino acids long. Germline assignment: CDR1 LGHNA and CDR2 YSLEER. CDR3 in amino acids: CASSRLIGDEQYF. The CDR3 DNA follows: TGCGCCAGCAGCCGATTAATAGGCGACGAGCAGTACTTC.

This chain connects TRBV27 to TRBJ2-1; D possibly corresponds to TRBD1 (5 bases). The V end lost 7 bases, the J end lost 0 bases, and 16 bases lay between the germline ends. The length of the CDR3 is 16 residues. Germline CDR1 MNHEY, CDR2 SMNVEV (reference sequence). The CDR3 region is CASNALGLSSYNEQFF. CDR3 in DNA: TGTGCCAGCAACGCCTTGGGGCTAAGCTCCTACAATGAGCAGTTCTTC.

The chain combines TRBV6-1 with TRBJ1-5; possible D gene TRBD1, 6 bases. The ends were cut back, 6 bases at V and 7 bases at J, with 13 bases in the middle. Germline CDR1 is MNHNS and CDR2 is SASEGT. This CDR3 contains 13 residues. The CDR3: CASSTLGGQPQHF. CDR3 in DNA: TGTGCCAGCAGCACCCTTGGGGGCCAGCCCCAGCATTTT.

This clone was recorded only once. Other nucleotide sequences from this sample produce the same CDR3. CDR3 amino acids: CAWSLDSNQPQHF. The CDR3 DNA is TGTGCCTGGAGTCTAGATAGCAATCAGCCCCAGCATTTT. This sequence joins TRBV30 and TRBJ1-5; no clear D gene. The germline V gene encodes CDR1 GTSNPN and CDR2 SVGIG (reference sequence). The CDR3 is 13 residues long. Trimming stripped 2 bases from V and 0 bases from J, with 5 bases between.

The J gene is TRBJ2-1, the V gene TRBV28; possibly TRBD1 or TRBD2 for D (5 bases each). With 5 bases removed from V and 6 bases from J, the gap between germline ends came to 17 bases. This CDR3 has 15 residues. Germline V gene sequence: CDR1 MDHEN, CDR2 SYDVKM. CDR3 amino acids: CASSTGTADFNEQFF. The DNA for the CDR3 is TGTGCCAGCAGTACCGGGACGGCGGACTTCAATGAGCAGTTCTTC.

The chain uses TRBV5-1 and TRBJ2-2; D possibly corresponds to TRBD2 (6 bases). The CDR3 spans 15 residues. The V end was cut by 4 bases, the J end by 1 base, with 11 bases between. The germline gives CDR1 SGHRS, CDR2 YFSETQ. In nucleotides, the CDR3 is TGCGCCAGCAGCAGCCGGGACTTGAACACCGGGGAGCTGTTTTTT. This codes for CASSSRDLNTGELFF.

This clone appeared a single time. V and J are TRBV10-3 and TRBJ2-6; D not certain. V was pared by 3 bases and J by 0 bases, with 12 bases between. The germline gives CDR1 ENHRY, CDR2 SYGVKD. The CDR3 is made up of 17 amino acids. The CDR3 DNA follows: TGTGCCATCAGTGATCCACCTTCAAGCTCTGGGGCCAACGTCCTGACTTTC. As protein: CAISDPPSSSGANVLTF.

The chain is built from TRBV9 and TRBJ2-1, with TRBD2 matching 11 bases. The CDR3 sequence is 15 residues long. CDR1 is SGDLS, CDR2 YYNGEE, per germline. Trimming cost V 5 bases and J 5 bases; bases outside gene matches: 6. The CDR3 loop reads CASRAAGLADNEQFF. CDR3 DNA sequence: TGTGCCAGCAGGGCAGCGGGACTAGCGGACAATGAGCAGTTCTTC.

This sequence joins TRBV2 and TRBJ2-7; 7 bases agree with TRBD1. Germline V gives CDR1 SNHLY, CDR2 FYNNEI. Trimming took 3 bases from V and 0 from J; bases not matched to a gene: 2. The CDR3 runs 14 residues. CDR3 bases: TGTGCCAGCAGTGACCCAGGGGGCTCCTACGAGCAGTACTTC. It translates to CASSDPGGSYEQYF. Using reference TRBV2 and TRBJ2-7 for the parts outside the CDR3, the full variable domain is EPEVTQTPSHQVTQMGQEVILRCVPISNHLYFYWYRQILGQKVEFLVSFYNNEISEKSEIFDDQFSVERPDGSNFTLKIRSTKLEDSAMYFCASSDPGGSYEQYFGPGTRLTVT.

The chain links TRBV6-5 to TRBJ2-3, with 8 bases aligning to TRBD2. V lost 4 bases, J lost 5 bases, and 2 bases stayed unmatched. The germline gives CDR1 MNHEY, CDR2 SVGAGI. CDR3 length: 13 residues. CDR3 nucleotide sequence: TGTGCCAGCAGTTTAGCGGGGAGAGATACGCAGTATTTT. This sequence encodes CASSLAGRDTQYF.

In regard to this clone: This specimen includes other DNA sequences encoding the same CDR3. V and J are TRBV9 and TRBJ2-2, with 13 nucleotides matching TRBD2. This CDR3 has 16 amino acids. V shed 0 bases and J 5 bases; nucleotides not matched to a gene: 1. Germline CDR1 SGDLS, CDR2 YYNGEE. The DNA for the CDR3 is TGTGCCAGCAGCGTAGGGGGACTAGCGGGGACCGGGGAGCTGTTTTTT. Residues: CASSVGGLAGTGELFF.

This chain joins TRBV5-1 and TRBJ2-7, with 9 bases that match TRBD2. Germline V gene lookup returns CDR1 SGHRS and CDR2 YFSETQ. Trimming cost V 4 bases and J 6 bases; bases outside gene matches: 11. The CDR3 has 15 residues. The CDR3 loop reads CASSPTAGGSTEQYF. In nucleotides, the CDR3 is TGCGCCAGCAGCCCTACAGCGGGAGGCTCGACCGAGCAGTACTTC.

V and J are TRBV5-1 and TRBJ1-5; D possibly corresponds to TRBD1 (6 bases). The CDR3 has 15 amino acids. V was cut by 5 bases and J by 2 bases, with 14 bases left in between. The germline CDR1 and CDR2 sequences are SGHRS and YFSETQ. The CDR3 reads CASRRGESGNQPQHF. In DNA, the CDR3 is TGCGCCAGCAGAAGGGGGGAATCGGGCAATCAGCCCCAGCATTTT.

The chain recombines TRBV7-6 with TRBJ1-4, with D hard to call. Germline values: CDR1 SGHVS, CDR2 FNYEAQ. The CDR3 has 12 residues. V dropped 6 bases and J dropped 7 bases, with 9 bases sitting between them. The DNA of the CDR3 is TGTGCCAGCAGATCTAGAGGTGAAAAACTGTTTTTT. Translation: CASRSRGEKLFF.

A note on this clone: Other DNA sequences within the sample encode an identical CDR3. This chain uses TRBV18 with TRBJ2-5; no definite D call. Trimming stripped 0 bases from V and 6 bases from J, with 5 bases between. The CDR3 length is 12 residues. Germline V gene sequence: CDR1 KGHSH, CDR2 LQKENI. CDR3: CASSPPWQTQYF. DNA of the CDR3: TGTGCCAGCTCACCACCATGGCAGACCCAGTACTTC.

The chain combines TRBV19 with TRBJ1-1; possible D gene TRBD1, 5 bases. CDR1 is LNHDA, CDR2 SQIVND, per germline (reference sequence). The CDR3 length is 17 residues. The V and J ends lost 7 bases and 3 bases respectively, with 24 bases between them. The CDR3: CASTPGEGWARYTEAFF. CDR3 coding DNA: TGTGCCAGTACCCCCGGAGAGGGGTGGGCCCGATACACTGAAGCTTTCTTT.

The chain couples TRBV11-3 to TRBJ1-1, with D unclear. V lost 3 bases and J lost 3, with 8 bases in between. CDR1 is SGHNT, CDR2 YENEEA, per germline. The CDR3 loop spans 13 amino acids. The CDR3 spells CASSFLVDTEAFF. CDR3 bases: TGTGCCAGCAGCTTCCTGGTGGACACTGAAGCTTTCTTT.

The chain combines TRBV7-8 with TRBJ2-1; D may correspond to TRBD1 or TRBD2 (5 bases each). In germline, CDR1 is SGHVS, CDR2 FQNEAQ. Trimming cost V 2 bases and J 5 bases, with 10 bases left between them. The CDR3 spans 14 residues. The CDR3 DNA follows: TGTGCCAGCAGCTTACGTGGGGACGACAATGAGCAGTTCTTC. This codes for CASSLRGDDNEQFF.